A single sample is the source of the 19 T cell receptor beta chains below, sequenced in a study of T cell changes during pregnancy in multiple sclerosis. Clones were read by immunoSEQ multiplex PCR, and TCRdb kept only the in-frame ones, dropping some. The table has about 36,000 clones, 75% to 95% seen once. The sequences come from CD4+ T cells from peripheral blood mononuclear cells, collected in the second trimester of pregnancy. The receptors originated from a female donor in good health, enrolled as a control in a pregnancy study.

J is TRBJ2-1 and V is TRBV19, with D perhaps matching TRBD1 (5 bases). The CDR3 sequence is 16 residues long. Germline V gives CDR1 LNHDA, CDR2 SQIVND (reference sequence). Trimming removed 4 bases at V and 0 bases at J, with 13 bases between. CDR3 coding DNA: TGTGCCAGTAGTACGATCAGGGTGCTCTCCTACAATGAGCAGTTCTTC. Translating gives CASSTIRVLSYNEQFF.

The V and J genes are TRBV7-8 and TRBJ1-1; D remains ambiguous. Germline assignment: CDR1 SGHVS and CDR2 FQNEAQ. V lost 5 bases and J lost 3, with 13 bases in between. The CDR3 covers 14 residues. The CDR3 DNA is TGTGCCAGCAGCCGTCTTCGGCGGGACACTGAAGCTTTCTTT. It yields the protein CASSRLRRDTEAFF.

The chain couples TRBV6-5 to TRBJ2-2, with D possibly TRBD2 on 6 matching bases. Germline CDR1 and CDR2: MNHEY and SVGAGI. The CDR3 sequence is 15 residues long. V shed 6 bases and J shed 1 base, with 12 bases lying between them. The CDR3, as DNA: TGTGCCAGCAGCTGGGGACTGATGAACACCGGGGAGCTGTTTTTT. Its protein product is CASSWGLMNTGELFF.

This clone has a handful of counts. The V and J genes are TRBV19 and TRBJ2-7; 14 nucleotides align to TRBD2. Germline CDR1 and CDR2: LNHDA and SQIVND (reference sequence). V trimming: 0 bases; J trimming: 5 bases; junction bases outside the gene matches: 12. The CDR3 spans 19 residues. This CDR3 is CASSIDTGTSGSLPNEQYF. CDR3 bases: TGTGCCAGTAGTATAGATACCGGGACTAGCGGGAGTTTACCCAACGAGCAGTACTTC.

The chain uses TRBV5-1 and TRBJ1-1, with TRBD1 matching 10 bases. Germline trimming cut 5 bases from V and 2 bases from J; bases unmatched to any gene: 18. Looked up from germline, CDR1 is SGHRS and CDR2 is YFSETQ. The CDR3 has 19 amino acids. This CDR3 reads CASSFSSQDRGFPNTEAFF. The CDR3 coding sequence is TGCGCCAGCAGTTTCAGTTCGCAGGACAGGGGGTTTCCAAACACTGAAGCTTTCTTT.

This clone was counted only a few times. V is TRBV7-3 and J is TRBJ2-2, with TRBD2 matching 10 bases. V was clipped by 5 bases and J by 5 bases; unmatched bases: 5. The CDR3 covers 15 residues. CDR1 and CDR2 (germline): SGHTA, FQGTGA. In DNA, the CDR3 is TGTGCCAGCAGCAGCAGCGGGGGGGGTACCGGGGAGCTGTTTTTT. It encodes CASSSSGGGTGELFF.

DNA for the CDR3: TGCGCCAGCAGCCTACAAGGCCGGACAGGGGGCCACGAGCAGTACTTC. The encoded protein is CASSLQGRTGGHEQYF. This chain joins TRBV5-1 and TRBJ2-7; 11 nucleotides match TRBD1. Per the germline V gene, CDR1 is SGHRS and CDR2 is YFSETQ. This CDR3 has 16 residues. J gave up 5 bases and V 4 bases, and 11 bases lay outside the gene matches.

The chain has TRBV6-1 and TRBJ2-3; 10 nucleotides agree with TRBD2. The germline V gene has CDR1 MNHNS and CDR2 SASEGT. J was trimmed by 11 bases and V by 1 base; bases with no gene match: 6. This CDR3 is built from 14 residues. The CDR3 DNA sequence: TGTGCCAGCAGTGAAGGGACTAGCGGAATACGGCAGTATTTT. Protein product: CASSEGTSGIRQYF.

This chain joins TRBV13 and TRBJ2-5; 7 bases align to TRBD2. In germline, CDR1 is PRHDT, CDR2 FYEKMQ (reference sequence). CDR3 length: 14 residues. Trimming took 6 bases from V and 1 from J; bases not matched to a gene: 5. The CDR3 spells CASRRAGTQETQYF. The DNA of the CDR3 is TGTGCCAGCAGGAGAGCGGGAACCCAAGAGACCCAGTACTTC. The full variable domain, rest sourced from reference TRBV13 and TRBJ2-5, is AAGVIQSPRHLIKEKRETATLKCYPIPRHDTVYWYQQGPGQDPQFLISFYEKMQSDKGSIPDRFSAQQFSDYHSELNMSSLELGDSALYFCASRRAGTQETQYFGPGTRLLVL.

This clone has a single count. The rearrangement links TRBV5-6 to TRBJ2-3; 7 nucleotides agree with TRBD1. CDR1 SGHDT and CDR2 YYEEEE come from the germline V gene. The V and J ends lost 2 bases and 0 bases, in that order; junction bases with no gene match: 6. The length of the CDR3 is 16 residues. CDR3: CASSLMDRPSTDTQYF. In DNA, the CDR3 is TGTGCCAGCAGCTTAATGGACAGGCCAAGCACAGATACGCAGTATTTT.

This clone appeared a single time. The genes are TRBV2 and TRBJ1-4; D unclear. The CDR3 covers 13 residues. The V and J ends lost 8 bases and 8 bases respectively, with 15 bases between them. Germline CDR1 SNHLY, CDR2 FYNNEI. The CDR3 is CASWREVGEKLFF. The DNA of the CDR3 is TGTGCCAGCTGGAGGGAGGTGGGGGAAAAACTGTTTTTT.

The gene calls are TRBV7-9 and TRBJ2-7; 7 nucleotides line up with TRBD1. Trimming took 5 bases from V and 0 from J; bases not matched to a gene: 7. This CDR3 region has 15 residues. Germline values: CDR1 SEHNR, CDR2 FQNEAQ (reference sequence). The CDR3 is CASSRMTGPSYEQYF. In DNA, the CDR3 is TGTGCCAGCAGCCGCATGACAGGGCCCTCCTACGAGCAGTACTTC.

V is TRBV2 and J is TRBJ2-5; D possibly corresponds to TRBD2 (6 bases). CDR1 and CDR2 (germline): SNHLY, FYNNEI. Between the trimmed V and J ends, which lost 8 bases and 0 bases, there was a span of 22 bases. The CDR3 is 17 amino acids. CDR3 DNA: TGTGCCAGCCCTGGTACCGTCTACGGGAGCGACCAAGAGACCCAGTACTTC. Protein sequence: CASPGTVYGSDQETQYF.

The CDR3: CASSLRGRYYGYTF. The DNA of the CDR3 is TGTGCCAGCAGTTTGAGGGGGCGGTACTATGGCTACACCTTC. V usage is TRBV28 and J usage is TRBJ1-2; 7 positions agree with TRBD1. Looked up from germline, CDR1 is MDHEN and CDR2 is SYDVKM. The CDR3 loop spans 14 amino acids. Trimming removed 3 bases from V and 3 bases from J; junction bases left unmatched: 4.

This chain connects TRBV5-1 to TRBJ2-1; 9 bases line up with TRBD2. Trimming took 7 bases from V and 0 from J; bases not matched to a gene: 2. CDR1 SGHRS and CDR2 YFSETQ come from the germline V gene. This CDR3 contains 14 residues. This CDR3 is CASAGGTSYNEQFF. CDR3 coding DNA: TGCGCCAGCGCGGGGGGGACCTCCTACAATGAGCAGTTCTTC.

This chain uses TRBV7-8 with TRBJ2-1; 8 bases match TRBD1. In germline, CDR1 is SGHVS, CDR2 FQNEAQ. The CDR3 spans 16 residues. J was trimmed by 3 bases and V by 5 bases; bases with no gene match: 9. CDR3 in amino acids: CASSPNQGQGYNEQFF. In nucleotides, the CDR3 is TGTGCCAGCAGCCCTAACCAAGGACAGGGCTACAATGAGCAGTTCTTC.

The CDR3 reads CASSERSFSAGELFF. DNA for the CDR3: TGTGCCAGCAGTGAACGGAGTTTTAGCGCCGGGGAGCTGTTTTTT. The V call is TRBV2, the J call TRBJ2-2; a weak D match, TRBD2 (5 bases). Germline V gene data show CDR1 as SNHLY and CDR2 as FYNNEI. V was clipped by 2 bases and J by 6 bases, with 13 bases between them. This CDR3 spans 15 amino acids.

The rearrangement links TRBV5-6 to TRBJ2-1; 8 bases fit TRBD2. Germline V CDR1 and CDR2: SGHDT, YYEEEE. CDR3 length: 16 amino acids. The V gene end was trimmed by 4 bases and the J gene end by 1 base; junction bases not matched to a gene: 7. CDR3 nucleotide sequence: TGTGCCAGCAGCCGGCGGGCGGGGGGATCCTACAATGAGCAGTTCTTC. Translation: CASSRRAGGSYNEQFF.

This clone was recorded once. The V gene is TRBV7-6, the J gene TRBJ2-1, with a weak D call TRBD2 (5 bases). Per the germline V gene, CDR1 is SGHVS and CDR2 is FNYEAQ. The length of the CDR3 is 16 residues. Trimming left V 3 bases short and J 0 bases short, with 12 bases between. The chain's CDR3 is CASSLAGLSSYNEQFF. The DNA of the CDR3 is TGTGCCAGCAGCTTGGCGGGCCTAAGCTCCTACAATGAGCAGTTCTTC. Using reference TRBV7-6 and TRBJ2-1 for the parts outside the CDR3, the full variable domain is GAGVSQSPRYKVTKRGQDVALRCDPISGHVSLYWYRQALGQGPEFLTYFNYEAQQDKSGLPNDRFSAERPEGSISTLTIQRTEQRDSAMYRCASSLAGLSSYNEQFFGPGTRLTVL.